This paragraph reports one TCR beta chain. Its antigen is not identified. Both 60 Vbeta primers and 13 Jbeta primers went into the PCR. Data came from immunoSEQ multiplex PCR; TCRdb stores just in-frame clones and leaves some out. The table lists 80,000 to 95,000 clones, over 70% of them singletons, with over 4.5% in the top ten. Trimming removed 0 bases from V and 1 base from J; junction bases left unmatched: 10. The germline V gene encodes CDR1 SGHRS and CDR2 YFSETQ. The CDR3 sequence is 18 residues long. The data belong to a study of cytomegalovirus exposure and HLA in healthy donors. Study-wide points: In a later analysis, an Asian-associated ancestry cluster reportedly showed fewer N-insertions than the approximately 670-donor mean. The investigators catalogued 150 or so TCR beta chains as cytomegalovirus-associated.

The specimen was PBMCs. J is TRBJ1-1 and V is TRBV5-1, with 9 positions matching TRBD1. This clonotype was obtained from a young man in good health and CMV-seropositive. The CDR3: CASSLVPGQGGRNTEAFF. The CDR3 DNA reads TGCGCCAGCAGCTTGGTTCCGGGACAGGGCGGGAGGAACACTGAAGCTTTCTTT.